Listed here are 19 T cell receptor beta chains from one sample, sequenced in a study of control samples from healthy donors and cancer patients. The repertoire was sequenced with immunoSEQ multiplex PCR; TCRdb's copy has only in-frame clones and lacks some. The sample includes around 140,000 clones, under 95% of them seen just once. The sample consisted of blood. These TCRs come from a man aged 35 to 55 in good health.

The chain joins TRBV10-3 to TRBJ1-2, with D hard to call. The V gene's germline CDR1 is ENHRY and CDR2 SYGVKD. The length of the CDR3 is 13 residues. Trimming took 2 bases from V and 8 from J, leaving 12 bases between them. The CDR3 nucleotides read TGTGCCATCAGTGAGGTGAAGGTTCCGGGCTACACCTTC. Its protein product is CAISEVKVPGYTF.

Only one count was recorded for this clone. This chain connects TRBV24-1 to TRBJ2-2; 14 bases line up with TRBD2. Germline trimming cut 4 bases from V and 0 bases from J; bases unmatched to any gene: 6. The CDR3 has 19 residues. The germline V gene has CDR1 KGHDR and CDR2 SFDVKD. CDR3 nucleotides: TGTGCCACCAGTGACTCCGGGACTAGCGGGGGACCGAACACCGGGGAGCTGTTTTTT. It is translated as CATSDSGTSGGPNTGELFF.

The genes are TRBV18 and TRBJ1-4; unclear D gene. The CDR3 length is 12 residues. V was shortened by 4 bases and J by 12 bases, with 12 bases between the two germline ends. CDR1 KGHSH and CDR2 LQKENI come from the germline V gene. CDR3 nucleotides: TGTGCCAGCTCACTGGACGGGGTGGAACTGTTTTTT. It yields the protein CASSLDGVELFF.

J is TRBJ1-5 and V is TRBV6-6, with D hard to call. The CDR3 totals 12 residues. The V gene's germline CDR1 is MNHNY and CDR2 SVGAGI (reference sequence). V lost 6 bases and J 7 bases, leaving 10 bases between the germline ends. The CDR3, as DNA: TGTGCCAGCAGCCTTACCGGGCAGCCCCAGCATTTT. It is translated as CASSLTGQPQHF.

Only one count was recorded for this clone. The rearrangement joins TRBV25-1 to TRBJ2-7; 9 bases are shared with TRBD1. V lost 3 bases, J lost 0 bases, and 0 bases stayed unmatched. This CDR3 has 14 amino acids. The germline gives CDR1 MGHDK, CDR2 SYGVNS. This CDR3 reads CASSEGQGSYEQYF. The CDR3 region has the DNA TGTGCCAGCAGTGAGGGACAGGGCTCCTACGAGCAGTACTTC.

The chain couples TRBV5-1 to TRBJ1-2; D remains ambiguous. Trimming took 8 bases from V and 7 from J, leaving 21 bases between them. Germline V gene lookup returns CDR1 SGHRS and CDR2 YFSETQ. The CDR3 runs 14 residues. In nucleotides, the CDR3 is TGCGCCAGTCGGCCCTCCGAGACCATAGGTGGCTACACCTTC. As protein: CASRPSETIGGYTF.

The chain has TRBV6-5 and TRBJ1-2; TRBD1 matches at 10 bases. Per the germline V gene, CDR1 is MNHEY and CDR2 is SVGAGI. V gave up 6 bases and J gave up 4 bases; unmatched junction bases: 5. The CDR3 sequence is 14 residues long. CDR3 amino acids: CASRRTGGIYGYTF. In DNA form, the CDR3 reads TGTGCCAGCAGGCGGACAGGGGGGATCTATGGCTACACCTTC.

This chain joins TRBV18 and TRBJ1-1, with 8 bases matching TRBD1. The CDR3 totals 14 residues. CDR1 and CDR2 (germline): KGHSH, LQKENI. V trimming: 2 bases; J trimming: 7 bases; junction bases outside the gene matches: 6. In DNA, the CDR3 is TGTGCCAGCTCACCAATCGACAGGGGACTTGAAGCTTTCTTT. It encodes CASSPIDRGLEAFF.

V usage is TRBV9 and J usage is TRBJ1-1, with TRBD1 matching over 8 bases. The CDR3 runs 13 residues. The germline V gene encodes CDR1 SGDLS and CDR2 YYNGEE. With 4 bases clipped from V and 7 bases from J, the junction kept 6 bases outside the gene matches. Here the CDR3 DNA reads TGTGCCAGCAGCACACTAGACAGGGGTGAAGCTTTCTTT. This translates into CASSTLDRGEAFF.

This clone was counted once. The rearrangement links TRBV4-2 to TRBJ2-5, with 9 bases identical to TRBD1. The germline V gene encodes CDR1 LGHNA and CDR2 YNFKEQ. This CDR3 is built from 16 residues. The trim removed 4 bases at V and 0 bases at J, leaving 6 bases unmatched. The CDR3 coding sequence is TGTGCCAGCAGCCTTAGCGGACAGGGGAACCAAGAGACCCAGTACTTC. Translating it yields CASSLSGQGNQETQYF.

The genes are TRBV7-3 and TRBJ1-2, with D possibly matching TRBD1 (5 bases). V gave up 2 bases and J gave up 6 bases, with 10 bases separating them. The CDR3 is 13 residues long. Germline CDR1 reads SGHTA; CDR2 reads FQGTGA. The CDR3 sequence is CASSLGGMHGYTF. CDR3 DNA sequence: TGTGCCAGCAGCTTAGGGGGAATGCATGGCTACACCTTC.

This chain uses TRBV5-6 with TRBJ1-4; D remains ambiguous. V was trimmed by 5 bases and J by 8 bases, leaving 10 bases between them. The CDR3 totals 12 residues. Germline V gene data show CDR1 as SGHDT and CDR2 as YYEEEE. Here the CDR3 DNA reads TGTGCCAGCAGATCCCTGAGGGAAAAACTGTTTTTT. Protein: CASRSLREKLFF.

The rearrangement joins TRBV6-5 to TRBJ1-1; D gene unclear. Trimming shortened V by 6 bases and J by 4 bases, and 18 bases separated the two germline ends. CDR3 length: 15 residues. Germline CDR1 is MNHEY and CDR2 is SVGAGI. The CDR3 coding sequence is TGTGCCAGCAGCTTATACCGGACGGCGTCCACTGAAGCTTTCTTT. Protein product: CASSLYRTASTEAFF.

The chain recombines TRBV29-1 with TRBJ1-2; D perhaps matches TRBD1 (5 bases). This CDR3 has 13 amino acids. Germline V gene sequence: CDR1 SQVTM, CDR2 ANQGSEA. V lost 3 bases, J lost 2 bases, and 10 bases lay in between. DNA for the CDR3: TGCAGCGTTGATCTGGGGGGAAACTATGGCTACACCTTC. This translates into CSVDLGGNYGYTF. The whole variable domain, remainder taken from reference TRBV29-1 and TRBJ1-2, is SAVISQKPSRDICQRGTSLTIQCQVDSQVTMMFWYRQQPGQSLTLIATANQGSEATYESGFVIDKFPISRPNLTFSTLTVSNMSPEDSSIYLCSVDLGGNYGYTFGSGTRLTVV.

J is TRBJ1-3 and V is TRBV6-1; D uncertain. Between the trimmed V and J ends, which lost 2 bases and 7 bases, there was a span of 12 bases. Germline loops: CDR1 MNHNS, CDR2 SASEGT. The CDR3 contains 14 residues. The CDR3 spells CASSEHAPRNTIYF. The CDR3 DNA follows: TGTGCCAGCAGTGAACATGCCCCCAGGAACACCATATATTTT.

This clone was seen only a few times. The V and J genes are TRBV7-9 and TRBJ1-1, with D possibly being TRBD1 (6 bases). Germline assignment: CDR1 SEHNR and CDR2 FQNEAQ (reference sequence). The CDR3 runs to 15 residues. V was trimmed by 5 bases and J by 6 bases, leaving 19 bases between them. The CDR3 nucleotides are TGTGCCAGCAGCCCGTATGGGAACAGGGACCCTGAAGCTTTCTTT. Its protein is CASSPYGNRDPEAFF.

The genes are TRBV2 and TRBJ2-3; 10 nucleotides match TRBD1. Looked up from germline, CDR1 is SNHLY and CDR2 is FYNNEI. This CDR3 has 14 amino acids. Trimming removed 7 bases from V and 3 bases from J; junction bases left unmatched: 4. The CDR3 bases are TGTGCCAGCAACCCGGGACAGGGGACAGATACGCAGTATTTT. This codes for CASNPGQGTDTQYF.

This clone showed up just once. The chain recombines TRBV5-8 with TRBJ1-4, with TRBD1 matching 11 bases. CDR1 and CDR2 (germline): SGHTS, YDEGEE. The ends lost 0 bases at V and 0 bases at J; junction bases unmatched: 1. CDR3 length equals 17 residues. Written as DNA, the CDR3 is TGTGCCAGCAGCTTGGGGACAGGGGGCCCAACTAATGAAAAACTGTTTTTT. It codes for CASSLGTGGPTNEKLFF.

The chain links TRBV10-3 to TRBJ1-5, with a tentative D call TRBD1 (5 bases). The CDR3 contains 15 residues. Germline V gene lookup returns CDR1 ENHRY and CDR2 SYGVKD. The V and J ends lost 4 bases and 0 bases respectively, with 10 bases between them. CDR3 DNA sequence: TGTGCCATCAGTGGGGGACGATATAGCAATCAGCCCCAGCATTTT. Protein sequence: CAISGGRYSNQPQHF.